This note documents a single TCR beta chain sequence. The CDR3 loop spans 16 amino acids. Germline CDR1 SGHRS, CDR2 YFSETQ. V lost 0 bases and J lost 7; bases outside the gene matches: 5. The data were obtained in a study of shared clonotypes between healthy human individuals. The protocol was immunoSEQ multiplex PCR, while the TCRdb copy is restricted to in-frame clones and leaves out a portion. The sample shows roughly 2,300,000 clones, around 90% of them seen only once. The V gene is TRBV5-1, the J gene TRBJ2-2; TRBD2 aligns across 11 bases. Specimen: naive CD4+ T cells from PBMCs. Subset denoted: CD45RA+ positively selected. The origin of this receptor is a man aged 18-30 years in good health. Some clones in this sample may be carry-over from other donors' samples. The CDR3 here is CASSLVPTSGDGELFF. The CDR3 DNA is TGCGCCAGCAGCTTGGTACCGACTAGCGGGGACGGGGAGCTGTTTTTT.